This T cell receptor (beta chain) was sequenced for a study of cytomegalovirus exposure and HLA in healthy donors. Both 60 Vbeta primers and 13 Jbeta primers went into the PCR. The repertoire was sequenced with immunoSEQ multiplex PCR; TCRdb's copy has only in-frame clones and lacks some. This sample contains roughly 190,000 clones. There are 17 residues in the CDR3. The germline CDR1 and CDR2 sequences are SGDLS and YYNGEE. V lost 4 bases, J lost 4 bases, and 14 bases stayed unmatched. Study-wide results and caveats: In a later analysis, parvovirus B19, influenza, CMV and Epstein-Barr virus appeared linked to several top co-occurrence clusters.

Healthy bone marrow donors formed the donor group. Notes on this clone: What it recognizes is unknown.

The chain carries TRBV9 and TRBJ1-2; TRBD1 matches 9 bases. The sequencing sample was made of PBMCs. This TCR came from a woman aged 18-29 years in good health and CMV-seropositive. CDR3 nucleotide sequence: TGTGCCAGCAGCTCCTCTCAGAGGACAGGGGCAGGCTATGGCTACACCTTC. Its protein product is CASSSSQRTGAGYGYTF.